The next 9 T cell receptor beta chains were all read from a single sample in a study of blood T cell repertoires in COVID-19. The method was immunoSEQ multiplex PCR; TCRdb's version includes in-frame clones alone and lacks a portion of them. The data show 110,000 or so clones, with roughly 84% seen just once and around 8% held by the top ten. Material for sequencing was peripheral blood. These receptors all stem from a woman aged 40 to 50 with acute or convalescent COVID-19.

This clone was observed once. The rearrangement joins TRBV27 to TRBJ2-1; 10 nucleotides line up with TRBD1. Germline CDR1 MNHEY, CDR2 SMNVEV (reference sequence). The CDR3 extends over 15 amino acids. J gave up 3 bases and V 6 bases, and 5 bases lay outside the gene matches. The DNA of the CDR3 is TGTGCCAGCAGCTCTGACAGGGGGCTCTACAATGAGCAGTTCTTC. Amino acids: CASSSDRGLYNEQFF.

The V call is TRBV6-4, the J call TRBJ2-5, with 8 bases matching TRBD2. Germline assignment: CDR1 MRHNA and CDR2 SNTAGT. The CDR3 totals 17 residues. J was trimmed by 3 bases and V by 6 bases; bases with no gene match: 15. This CDR3 is CASSMDPGGAGEETQYF. DNA for the CDR3: TGTGCCAGCAGCATGGATCCCGGGGGGGCCGGGGAAGAGACCCAGTACTTC.

The gene calls are TRBV12-3 or TRBV12-4 and TRBJ1-2, with a possible D match to TRBD1 (6 bases). Trimming removed 2 bases from V and 7 bases from J, with 8 bases in between. CDR3 size: 12 residues. CDR3 sequence (DNA): TGTGCCAGCAGTTTAAGAGGGGGTGGCTACACCTTC. This encodes CASSLRGGGYTF.

The V and J genes are TRBV27 and TRBJ1-2; a weak D match, TRBD1 (6 bases). Trimming stripped 6 bases from V and 4 bases from J, with 18 bases between. Germline assignment: CDR1 MNHEY and CDR2 SMNVEV (reference sequence). The CDR3 loop spans 15 amino acids. The CDR3 protein is CASSYYREGGYGYTF. CDR3 DNA: TGTGCCAGCAGCTACTACAGGGAAGGCGGCTATGGCTACACCTTC.

V usage is TRBV18 and J usage is TRBJ2-1; 8 bases are a match to TRBD2. Unmatched junction bases numbered 1, after V lost 3 bases and J lost 3 bases. The CDR3 totals 14 residues. Germline lookup yields CDR1 KGHSH and CDR2 LQKENI. CDR3 protein: CASSPGLDYNEQFF. CDR3 in DNA: TGTGCCAGCTCACCGGGACTAGACTACAATGAGCAGTTCTTC.

The rearrangement links TRBV30 to TRBJ2-3, with 10 bases matching TRBD1. The CDR3 is made up of 14 amino acids. The germline CDR1 and CDR2 sequences are GTSNPN and SVGIG (reference sequence). The V segment lost 2 bases and the J segment 4 bases; nucleotides outside the gene matches: 3. CDR3 nucleotides: TGTGCCTGGAGTATGGGACAGGGGCCAGATACGCAGTATTTT. Translating gives CAWSMGQGPDTQYF.

The chain recombines TRBV30 with TRBJ1-1; D is unclear. The CDR3 runs 12 residues. V lost 2 bases and J lost 7, with 11 bases in between. Germline CDR1 is GTSNPN and CDR2 is SVGIG (reference sequence). The CDR3 sequence: CAWSPLSGEAFF. In nucleotides, the CDR3 is TGTGCCTGGAGTCCCCTATCTGGTGAAGCTTTCTTT.

This rearrangement joins TRBV9 to TRBJ1-1; weak D call: TRBD1 (6 bases). Trimming took off 4 bases at V and 0 bases at J, with 28 bases between the two ends. The CDR3 covers 20 residues. Germline CDR1 SGDLS, CDR2 YYNGEE. The CDR3 sequence: CASSSIPRGALPHMNTEAFF. In DNA, the CDR3 is TGTGCCAGCAGCTCAATTCCCCGGGGGGCACTCCCTCATATGAACACTGAAGCTTTCTTT.

The rearrangement joins TRBV5-4 to TRBJ1-2; 7 nucleotides agree with TRBD1. The CDR3 is made up of 14 amino acids. Germline trimming cut 4 bases from V and 8 bases from J; bases unmatched to any gene: 11. Germline V gene sequence: CDR1 SGHNT, CDR2 YYREEE (reference sequence). The CDR3, as DNA: TGTGCCAGCAGCCCCCGGGACAGCCTTCGAGGCTACACCTTC. This translates into CASSPRDSLRGYTF.